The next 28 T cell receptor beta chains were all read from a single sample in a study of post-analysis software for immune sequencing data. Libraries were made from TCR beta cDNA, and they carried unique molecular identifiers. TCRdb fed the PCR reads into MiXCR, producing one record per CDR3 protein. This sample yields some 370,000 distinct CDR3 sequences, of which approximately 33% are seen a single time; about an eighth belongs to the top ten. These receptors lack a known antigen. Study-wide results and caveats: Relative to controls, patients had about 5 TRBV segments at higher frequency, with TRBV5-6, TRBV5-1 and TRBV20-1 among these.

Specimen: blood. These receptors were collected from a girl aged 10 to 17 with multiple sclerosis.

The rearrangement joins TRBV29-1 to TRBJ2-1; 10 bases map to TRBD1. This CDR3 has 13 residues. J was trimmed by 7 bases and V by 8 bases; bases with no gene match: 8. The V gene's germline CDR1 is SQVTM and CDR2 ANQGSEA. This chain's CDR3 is CSSRQGALNEQFF. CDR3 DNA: TGCAGCTCACGACAGGGGGCTTTGAATGAGCAGTTCTTC.

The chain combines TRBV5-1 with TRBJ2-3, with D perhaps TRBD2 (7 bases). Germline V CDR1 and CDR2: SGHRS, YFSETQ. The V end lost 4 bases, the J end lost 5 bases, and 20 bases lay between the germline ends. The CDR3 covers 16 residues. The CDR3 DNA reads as TGCGCCAGCAGCCCGGAGGTGGGGGGGCTGGGAGATACGCAGTATTTT. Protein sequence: CASSPEVGGLGDTQYF.

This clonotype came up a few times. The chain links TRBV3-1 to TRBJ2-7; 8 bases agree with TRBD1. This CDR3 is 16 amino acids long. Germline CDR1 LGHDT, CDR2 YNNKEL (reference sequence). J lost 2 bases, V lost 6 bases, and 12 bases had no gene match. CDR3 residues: CASSQNPGQVTYEQYF. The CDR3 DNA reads TGTGCCAGCAGTCAAAACCCGGGACAGGTTACCTACGAGCAGTACTTC.

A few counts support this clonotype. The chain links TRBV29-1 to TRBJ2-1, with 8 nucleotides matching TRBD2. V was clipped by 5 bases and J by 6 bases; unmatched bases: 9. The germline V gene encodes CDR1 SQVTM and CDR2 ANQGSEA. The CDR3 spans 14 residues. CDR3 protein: CSVLSGGYLNEQFF. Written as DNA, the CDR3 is TGCAGCGTTTTATCGGGGGGGTATCTCAATGAGCAGTTCTTC.

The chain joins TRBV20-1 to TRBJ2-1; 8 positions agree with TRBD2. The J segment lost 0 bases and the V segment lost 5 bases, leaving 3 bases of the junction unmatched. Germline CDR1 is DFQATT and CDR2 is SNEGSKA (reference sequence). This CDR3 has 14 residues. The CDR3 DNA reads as TGCAGTGCTCGACTAGCGAGCTCCTACAATGAGCAGTTCTTC. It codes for CSARLASSYNEQFF.

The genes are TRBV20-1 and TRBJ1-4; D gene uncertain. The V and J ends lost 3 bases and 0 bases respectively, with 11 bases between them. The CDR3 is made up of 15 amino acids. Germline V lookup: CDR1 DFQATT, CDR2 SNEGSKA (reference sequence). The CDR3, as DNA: TGCAGTGCTAGGGTCGGCGGAGCAACTAATGAAAAACTGTTTTTT. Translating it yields CSARVGGATNEKLFF.

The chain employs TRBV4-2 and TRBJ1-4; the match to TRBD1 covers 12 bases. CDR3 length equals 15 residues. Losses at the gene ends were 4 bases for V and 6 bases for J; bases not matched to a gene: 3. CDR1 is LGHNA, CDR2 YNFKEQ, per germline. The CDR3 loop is CASSPRDRGHEKLFF. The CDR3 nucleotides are TGTGCCAGCAGCCCTAGGGACAGGGGGCATGAAAAACTGTTTTTT.

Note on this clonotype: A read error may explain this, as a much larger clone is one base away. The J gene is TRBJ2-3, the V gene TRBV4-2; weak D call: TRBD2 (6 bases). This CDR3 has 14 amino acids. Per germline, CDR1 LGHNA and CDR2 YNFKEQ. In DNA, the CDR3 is TGTGCCAGCGGCCAAGAAACTAGCCCAGATACGCAGTATTTT. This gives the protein CASGQETSPDTQYF.

The DNA for the CDR3 is TGTGCCAGCAGTTACTCCCCTCACGGCTCGGGGCGCCGTTCACCCCTCCACTTT. The encoded protein is CASSYSPHGSGRRSPLHF. V and J are TRBV6-5 and TRBJ1-6; a weak D match, TRBD1 (5 bases). Trimming removed 0 bases from V and 9 bases from J, with 21 bases in between. This CDR3 is built from 18 residues. Germline loops: CDR1 MNHEY, CDR2 SVGAGI.

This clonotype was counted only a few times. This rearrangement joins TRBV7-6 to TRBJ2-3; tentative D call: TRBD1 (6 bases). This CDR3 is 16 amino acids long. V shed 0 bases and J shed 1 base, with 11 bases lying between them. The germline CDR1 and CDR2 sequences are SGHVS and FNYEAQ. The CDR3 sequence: CASSLARQEGTDTQYF. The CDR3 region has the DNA TGTGCCAGCAGCTTAGCGCGACAGGAGGGCACAGATACGCAGTATTTT.

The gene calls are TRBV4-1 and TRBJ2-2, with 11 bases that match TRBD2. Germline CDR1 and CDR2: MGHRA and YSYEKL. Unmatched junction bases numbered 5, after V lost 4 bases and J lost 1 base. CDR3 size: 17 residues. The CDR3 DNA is TGCGCCAGCAGCCCTCGCCTAGCGGGGGGGAACACCGGGGAGCTGTTTTTT. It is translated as CASSPRLAGGNTGELFF.

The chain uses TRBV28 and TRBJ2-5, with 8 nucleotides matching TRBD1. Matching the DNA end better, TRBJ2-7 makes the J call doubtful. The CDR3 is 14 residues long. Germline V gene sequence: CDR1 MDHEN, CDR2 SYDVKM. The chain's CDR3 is CASSSGQASSEQYF. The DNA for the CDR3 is TGTGCCAGCAGCTCGGGACAGGCGAGCTCCGAGCAGTACTTC.

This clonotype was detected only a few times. CDR3 in amino acids: CASSQPGQRIGETQYF. CDR3 in DNA: TGTGCCAGCAGCCAGCCGGGACAGCGCATCGGAGAGACCCAGTACTTC. The V gene is TRBV7-9, the J gene TRBJ2-5, with 7 bases aligning to TRBD1. The CDR3 has 16 amino acids. CDR1 SEHNR and CDR2 FQNEAQ come from the germline V gene (reference sequence). The ends lost 5 bases at V and 4 bases at J; junction bases unmatched: 13.

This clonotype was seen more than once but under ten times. CDR3 in amino acids: CASSLITGRGYTF. As DNA, the CDR3 is TGTGCCAGCAGCCTGATTACAGGGAGGGGCTACACCTTC. The chain couples TRBV12-3 or TRBV12-4 to TRBJ1-2, with D possibly matching TRBD1 (6 bases). CDR3 size: 13 residues. V gave up 6 bases and J gave up 8 bases, with 16 bases separating them.

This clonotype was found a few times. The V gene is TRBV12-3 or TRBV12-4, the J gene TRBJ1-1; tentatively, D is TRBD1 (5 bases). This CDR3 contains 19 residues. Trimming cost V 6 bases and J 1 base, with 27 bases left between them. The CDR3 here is CASRILAVTGFRSNTEAFF. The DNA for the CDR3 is TGTGCCAGCAGAATACTTGCCGTTACAGGTTTCCGATCGAACACTGAAGCTTTCTTT.

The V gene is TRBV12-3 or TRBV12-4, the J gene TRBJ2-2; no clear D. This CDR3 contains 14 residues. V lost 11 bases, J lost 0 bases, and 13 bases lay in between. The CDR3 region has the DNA TGTGCCGTCTCCCAGACCCCGAACACCGGGGAGCTGTTTTTT. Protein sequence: CAVSQTPNTGELFF.

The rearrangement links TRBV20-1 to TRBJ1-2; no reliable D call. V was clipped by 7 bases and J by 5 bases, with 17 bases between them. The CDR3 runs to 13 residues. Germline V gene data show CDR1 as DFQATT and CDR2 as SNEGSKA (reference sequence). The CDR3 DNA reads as TGCAGTGTTCACTCCCCTCTAGGGTATGGCTACACCTTC. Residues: CSVHSPLGYGYTF.

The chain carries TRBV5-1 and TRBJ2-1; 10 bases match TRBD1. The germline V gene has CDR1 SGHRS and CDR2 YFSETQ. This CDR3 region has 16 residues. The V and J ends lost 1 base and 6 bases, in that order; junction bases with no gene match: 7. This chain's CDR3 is CASSLWSGQGINEQFF. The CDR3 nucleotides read TGCGCCAGCAGCTTGTGGTCGGGACAGGGGATCAATGAGCAGTTCTTC.

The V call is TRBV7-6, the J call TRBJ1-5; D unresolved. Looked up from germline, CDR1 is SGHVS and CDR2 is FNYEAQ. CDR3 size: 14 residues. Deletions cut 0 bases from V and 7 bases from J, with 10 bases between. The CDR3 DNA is TGTGCCAGCAGCTTAGCAGGCTTTCGACAGCCCCAGCATTTT. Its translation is CASSLAGFRQPQHF.

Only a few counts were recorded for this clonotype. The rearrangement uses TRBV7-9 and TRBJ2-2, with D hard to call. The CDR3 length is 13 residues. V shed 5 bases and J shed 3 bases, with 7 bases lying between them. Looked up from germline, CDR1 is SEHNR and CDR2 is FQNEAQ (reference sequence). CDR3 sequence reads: CASSPWDTGELFF. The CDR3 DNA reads TGTGCCAGCAGCCCCTGGGACACCGGGGAGCTGTTTTTT.

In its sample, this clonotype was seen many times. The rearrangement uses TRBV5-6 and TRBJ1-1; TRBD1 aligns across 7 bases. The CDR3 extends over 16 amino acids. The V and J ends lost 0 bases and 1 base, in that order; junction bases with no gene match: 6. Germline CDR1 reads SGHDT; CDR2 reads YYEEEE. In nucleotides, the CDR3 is TGTGCCAGCAGCTTGGCGACCGGGACAGCGAACACTGAAGCTTTCTTT. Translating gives CASSLATGTANTEAFF. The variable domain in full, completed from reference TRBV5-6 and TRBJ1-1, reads DAGVTQSPTHLIKTRGQQVTLRCSPKSGHDTVSWYQQALGQGPQFIFQYYEEEERQRGNFPDRFSGHQFPNYSSELNVNALLLGDSALYLCASSLATGTANTEAFFGQGTRLTVV.

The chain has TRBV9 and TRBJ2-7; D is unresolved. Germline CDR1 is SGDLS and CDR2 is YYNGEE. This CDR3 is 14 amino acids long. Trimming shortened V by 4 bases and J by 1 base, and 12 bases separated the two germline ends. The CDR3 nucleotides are TGTGCCAGCAGCCCCGAGCGCCTATCCTACGAGCAGTACTTC. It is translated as CASSPERLSYEQYF.

The CDR3 spells CASSLTSAQETQYF. The DNA of the CDR3 is TGTGCCAGCAGTTTAACCTCCGCTCAAGAGACCCAGTACTTC. J is TRBJ2-5 and V is TRBV27; D not resolved. Germline CDR1 reads MNHEY; CDR2 reads SMNVEV (reference sequence). Trimming removed 2 bases from V and 2 bases from J, with 9 bases in between. This CDR3 contains 14 residues.

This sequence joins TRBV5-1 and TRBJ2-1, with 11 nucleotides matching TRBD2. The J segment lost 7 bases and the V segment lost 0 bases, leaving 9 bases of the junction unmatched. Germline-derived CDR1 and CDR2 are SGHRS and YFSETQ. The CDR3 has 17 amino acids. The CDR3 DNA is TGCGCCAGCAGCTTGGGATCTAGACTAGCGGGGACGAATGAGCAGTTCTTC. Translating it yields CASSLGSRLAGTNEQFF.

CDR3 in DNA: TGTGCCAGCACTAGCCGGGACTTCTCCTACGAGCAGTACTTC. It yields the protein CASTSRDFSYEQYF. The chain recombines TRBV2 with TRBJ2-7; a possible D gene is TRBD2 (6 bases). V was cut by 7 bases and J by 0 bases, with 13 bases left in between. CDR3 length equals 14 residues. Germline CDR1 reads SNHLY; CDR2 reads FYNNEI.

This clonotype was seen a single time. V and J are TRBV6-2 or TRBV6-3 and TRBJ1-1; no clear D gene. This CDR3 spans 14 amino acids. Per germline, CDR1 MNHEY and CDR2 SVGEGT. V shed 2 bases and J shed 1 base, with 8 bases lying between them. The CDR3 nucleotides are TGTGCCAGCAGTTACGGGATGGGGAACACTGAAGCTTTCTTT. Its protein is CASSYGMGNTEAFF.

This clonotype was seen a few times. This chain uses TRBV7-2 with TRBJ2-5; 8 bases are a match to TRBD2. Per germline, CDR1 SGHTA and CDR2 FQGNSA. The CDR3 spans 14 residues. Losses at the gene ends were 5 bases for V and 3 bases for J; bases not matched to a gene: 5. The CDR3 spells CASSRGTSKETQYF. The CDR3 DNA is TGTGCCAGCAGCCGCGGGACTAGTAAAGAGACCCAGTACTTC.

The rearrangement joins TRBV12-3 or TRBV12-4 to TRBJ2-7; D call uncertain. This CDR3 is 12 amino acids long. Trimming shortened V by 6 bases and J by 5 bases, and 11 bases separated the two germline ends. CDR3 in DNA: TGTGCCAGCAGCTCATCCGACCACGAGCAGTACTTC. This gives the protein CASSSSDHEQYF.